A single sample gave rise to the 8 T cell receptor beta chains below, sequenced in a study of blood T cells in healthy people across ages. A second 7 to 11 cycle PCR used barcoded and J-beta primers. TCRdb passed the 5' RACE reads through MiXCR, listing each CDR3 protein once. Among 1.5 million to 2 million distinct CDR3 sequences listed, roughly 50% were seen once. Sequenced input: blood. All receptors come from a woman aged 35 to 49 in good health.

The genes are TRBV7-2 and TRBJ2-5, with D hard to call. The assigned J gene may be wrong: the sequence end matches TRBJ2-7 better. From germline, CDR1 is SGHTA and CDR2 FQGNSA. The CDR3 is 12 residues long. DNA for the CDR3: TGTGCCAGCAGCTTTAGGCCGGGCGAGCAGTACTTC. Amino acid sequence: CASSFRPGEQYF.

To note about this clonotype: Germline and junction disagree at one end, which may indicate a read error. This chain joins TRBV7-2 and TRBJ1-2, with D hard to call. The CDR3 loop spans 12 amino acids. The germline gives CDR1 SGHTA, CDR2 FQGNSA. The chain's CDR3 is CASSLGGTLTAF. In DNA, the CDR3 is TGTGCCAGCAGCTTAGGAGGAACCCTTACCGCCTTC. Complete variable domain (other parts from reference TRBV7-2 and TRBJ1-2): GAGVSQSPSNKVTEKGKDVELRCDPISGHTALYWYRQSLGQGLEFLIYFQGNSAPDKSGLPSDRFSAERTGGSVSTLTIQRTQQEDSAVYLCASSLGGTLTAFGSGTRLTVV.

Written as DNA, the CDR3 is TGTGCCAGCAGGATCAGCGGGGGGGCTTACAATGAGCAGTTCTTC. Translating gives CASRISGGAYNEQFF. The chain employs TRBV6-2 or TRBV6-3 and TRBJ2-1; TRBD2 matches 10 bases. CDR1 and CDR2 from the germline V gene are MNHEY and SVGEGT. J gave up 4 bases and V 6 bases, and 6 bases lay outside the gene matches. The CDR3 spans 15 residues.

The genes are TRBV9 and TRBJ2-3; D unresolved. V lost 0 bases, J lost 4 bases, and 3 bases lay in between. Germline CDR1 reads SGDLS; CDR2 reads YYNGEE. There are 12 residues in the CDR3. Here the CDR3 DNA reads TGTGCCAGCAGCGTAGACTCAGATACGCAGTATTTT. Amino acid sequence: CASSVDSDTQYF.

This clonotype was recorded only once. This sequence joins TRBV10-3 and TRBJ2-5; maybe TRBD2 (6 bases). Germline values: CDR1 ENHRY, CDR2 SYGVKD. The CDR3 runs to 12 residues. V was shortened by 5 bases and J by 11 bases, with 15 bases between the two germline ends. The CDR3 loop reads CAISPGPGEQYF. CDR3 DNA sequence: TGTGCCATCAGTCCAGGCCCGGGGGAGCAGTACTTC.

This clonotype has only a few counts. The chain is built from TRBV27 and TRBJ2-7, with D perhaps TRBD1 (6 bases). CDR3 length: 13 residues. The V and J ends lost 5 bases and 7 bases respectively, with 15 bases between them. The germline CDR1 and CDR2 sequences are MNHEY and SMNVEV (reference sequence). CDR3 sequence (DNA): TGTGCCAGCAGTCCATACAGGGCCAAAGAGCAGTACTTC. Protein: CASSPYRAKEQYF.

This clonotype was recorded many times. The gene calls are TRBV28 and TRBJ2-5, with a tentative D call TRBD2 (6 bases). Trimming took 5 bases from V and 4 from J, leaving 11 bases between them. The V gene's germline CDR1 is MDHEN and CDR2 SYDVKM. There are 13 residues in the CDR3. The CDR3 coding sequence is TGTGCCAGCAGTACCGCCGGGGGAGAGACCCAGTACTTC. This encodes CASSTAGGETQYF.

This clonotype was seen only once. A much larger clone sits a single nucleotide away, making a read error possible. J is TRBJ2-4 and V is TRBV4-3, with D perhaps matching TRBD2 (6 bases). The CDR3 has 13 residues. Germline CDR1 reads LGHNA; CDR2 reads YSLEER. CDR3 protein: CASGQTGENIQYF. The CDR3 nucleotides are TGCGCCAGCGGCCAAACGGGGGAAAACATTCAGTACTTC.